The next 5 T cell receptor beta chains were all read from a single sample in a study of T cells in Graves' hyperthyroidism and ophthalmopathy. It was RNA transcripts that yielded the amplified TCR beta CDR3 regions. The TCR CDR3 was amplified in a first-round RT-PCR using the HTBI primer set. TCRdb reprocessed the multiplex PCR reads with MiXCR, giving one entry per CDR3 protein. Found here are about 290,000 distinct CDR3 sequences, over 15% of them singletons; the top ten hold over 45%. The sample was blood. Receptors were obtained from a woman aged 55-70 years with Graves' ophthalmopathy.

This clonotype was seen ten or more times. The chain has TRBV27 and TRBJ2-7, with TRBD2 identical over 12 bases. This CDR3 contains 15 residues. V dropped 4 bases and J dropped 0; count of bases not matched to a gene: 1. The germline gives CDR1 MNHEY, CDR2 SMNVEV (reference sequence). CDR3 bases: TGTGCCAGCAGTTGGACTAGCGGGATCTCCTACGAGCAGTACTTC. It yields the protein CASSWTSGISYEQYF.

J is TRBJ1-2 and V is TRBV19; no definite D call. Deletions cut 5 bases from V and 6 bases from J, with 22 bases between. The germline gives CDR1 LNHDA, CDR2 SQIVND (reference sequence). The CDR3 covers 16 residues. The CDR3: CASSLRGLPGSDGYTF. The CDR3 DNA sequence: TGTGCCAGTAGTTTAAGAGGGCTGCCGGGGAGCGATGGCTACACCTTC.

This clonotype was found a few times. J is TRBJ2-7 and V is TRBV19; TRBD1 agrees at 10 bases. This CDR3 spans 15 amino acids. CDR1 LNHDA and CDR2 SQIVND come from the germline V gene (reference sequence). The J segment lost 3 bases and the V segment lost 3 bases, leaving 5 bases of the junction unmatched. DNA for the CDR3: TGTGCCAGTAGTATTCGACAGGGGGCTATCTACGAGCAGTACTTC. Protein: CASSIRQGAIYEQYF.

This clonotype was picked up many times. J is TRBJ2-7 and V is TRBV12-3 or TRBV12-4, with D possibly TRBD2 on 6 matching bases. Between the trimmed V and J ends, which lost 5 bases and 7 bases, there was a span of 9 bases. The CDR3 length is 11 residues. The CDR3 reads CASSTAGEQYF. The CDR3 bases are TGTGCCAGCAGTACCGCGGGGGAGCAGTACTTC.

At least ten counts were recorded for this clonotype. This sequence joins TRBV5-1 and TRBJ2-3; a possible D gene is TRBD2 (6 bases). In germline, CDR1 is SGHRS, CDR2 YFSETQ. This CDR3 is 16 amino acids long. The V end lost 1 base, the J end lost 0 bases, and 12 bases lay between the germline ends. CDR3 nucleotides: TGCGCCAGCAGCTTGCCAAGGGCGGGGAGCACAGATACGCAGTATTTT. Its translation is CASSLPRAGSTDTQYF.